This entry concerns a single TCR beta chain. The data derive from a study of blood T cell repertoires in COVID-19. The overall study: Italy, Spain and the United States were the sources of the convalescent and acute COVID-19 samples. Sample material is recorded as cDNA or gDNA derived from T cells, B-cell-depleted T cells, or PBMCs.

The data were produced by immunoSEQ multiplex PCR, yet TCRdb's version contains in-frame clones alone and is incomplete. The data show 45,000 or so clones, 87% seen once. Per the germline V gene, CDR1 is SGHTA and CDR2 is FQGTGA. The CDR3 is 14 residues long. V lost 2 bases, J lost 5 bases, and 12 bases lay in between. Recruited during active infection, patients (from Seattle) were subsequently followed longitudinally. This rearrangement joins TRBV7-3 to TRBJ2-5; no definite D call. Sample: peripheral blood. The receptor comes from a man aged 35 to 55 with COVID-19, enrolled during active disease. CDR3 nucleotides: TGTGCCAGCAGCTTAGGTCCCGCGGCCGAGACCCAGTACTTC. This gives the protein CASSLGPAAETQYF.